This entry is about one T cell receptor beta chain. As processed by the authors: Reference gene primer amplification gave estimated nucleated cell counts. The table came from immunoSEQ multiplex PCR; TCRdb's copy has only in-frame clones and leaves some out. V and J calls plus clone size are reproduced from that table; the DNA served to infer D and trimming. This table has some 250,000 clones, roughly 88% appearing once. This specimen belongs to a study of blood T cell repertoires in COVID-19. Enrolled through a virtual design, the participants were between 18 and 89 years of age and came from 24 US areas. Self-reported history from a screening survey and questionnaire set each donor's cohort. This CDR3 has 14 residues. Trimming removed 5 bases from V and 5 bases from J; junction bases left unmatched: 5. CDR1 MDHEN and CDR2 SYDVKM come from the germline V gene.

The J gene is TRBJ1-5, the V gene TRBV28; 8 positions agree with TRBD1. The TCR originated in a woman in her forties or fifties who had recovered from COVID-19. Sequences were obtained from PBMCs or T cells enriched from blood (not recorded which). DNA of the CDR3: TGTGCCAGCAGTCCCTCGGACAGGGATCAGCCCCAGCATTTT. It translates to CASSPSDRDQPQHF.